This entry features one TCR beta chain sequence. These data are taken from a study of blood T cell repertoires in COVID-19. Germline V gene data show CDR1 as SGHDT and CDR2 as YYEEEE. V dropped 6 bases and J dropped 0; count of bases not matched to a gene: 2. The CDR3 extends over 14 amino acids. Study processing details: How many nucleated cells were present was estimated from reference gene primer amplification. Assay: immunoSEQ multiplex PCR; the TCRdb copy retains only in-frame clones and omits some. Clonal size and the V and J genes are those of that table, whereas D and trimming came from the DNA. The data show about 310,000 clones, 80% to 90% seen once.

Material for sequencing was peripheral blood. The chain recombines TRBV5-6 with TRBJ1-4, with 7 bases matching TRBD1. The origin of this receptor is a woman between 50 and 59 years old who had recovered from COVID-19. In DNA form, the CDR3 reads TGTGCCAGCACCACAGGGGCAACTAATGAAAAACTGTTTTTT. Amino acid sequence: CASTTGATNEKLFF.